This TCR beta chain was captured in a study of early T cells in non-severe SARS-CoV-2 infection. Study in general: The study sequenced bulk RNA from unsorted whole blood, with chains unpaired.

Unique molecular identifiers were affixed to single, distinct cDNA molecules. TCRdb recomputed calls from the 5' RACE reads with MiXCR, one row per CDR3 protein. The profile shows fewer than 60,000 distinct CDR3 sequences, roughly 4.5% of them singletons. The CDR3 is made up of 19 amino acids. V was cut by 0 bases and J by 6 bases, with 24 bases left in between. The germline CDR1 and CDR2 sequences are LGHNA and YSLEER. The table lists this clonotype with a few counts. The antigen remains unidentified. Study-level results: Matching with VDJdb favored anti-spike CD8 responses (missing private and CD4 specificities).

The clonotype comes from an adult who was a healthcare worker with PCR-confirmed SARS-CoV-2 infection or an uninfected control (not recorded which). Sequenced sample: whole blood. The chain combines TRBV4-3 with TRBJ2-1, with D possibly matching TRBD2 (6 bases). DNA of the CDR3: TGCGCCAGCAGCCAAGATGAGTTGGCGGGAACTTTGGGATCCAATGAGCAGTTCTTC. Protein sequence: CASSQDELAGTLGSNEQFF.